Below, one TCR beta chain is given with its context. Its specific antigen is unknown. It has no much larger one-base neighbor in the sample; base qualities were not kept. The cohort was made up of 500 to 850 healthy bone marrow donors. Cohort members were all nominally healthy when sampled, although unrecorded immune exposures were likely present. The donor tested CMV seronegative and was one of the 352 seronegative cohort members. A peripheral blood sample was provided by each donor, and peripheral blood mononuclear cells were used for TCR beta sequencing. Genomic DNA extraction from the blood cell samples was performed with the Qiagen DNeasy Blood Extraction Kit. The data were taken from a study of cytomegalovirus exposure and HLA in healthy donors (dated by TCRdb to 2016 to 2017). With respect to the entire study: In an earlier analysis of roughly 590 of the donors, 276 Gb of sequence data and 90 million to 130 million unique TCR beta sequences from about 180 million T cells were reported. Around 320 gigabases of sequencing data and tens of millions of unique TCR sequences were included in an early release covering over 600 HLA-typed donors. Of the 300 to 500 genotyped donors, approximately 81% were placed in the genetic ancestry cluster associated with self-reported Caucasian donors. The study was designed to test whether signatures of past pathogen exposure could be identified by cataloging public T cell receptors. The T cell repertoires of around 730 subjects were profiled by immunosequencing and related to cytomegalovirus serostatus. Along with the roughly 670-subject first cohort, a separate validation cohort of roughly 110 different subjects was used. To predict cytomegalovirus infection status, the study combined high-throughput TCR immunosequencing, statistical association of individual TCRs with disease status, and machine learning. To study patterns of TCR occurrence, a later analysis re-analyzed previously published TCR beta repertoires from several hundred donors and added high-resolution HLA genotyping. In the later analysis, no new phenotypic data were used to find candidate immune exposures; instead, reliance was placed on TCR beta sequences and their occurrence across donors. An earlier analysis of fewer than 700 of the donors applied high-throughput TCR beta sequencing to assess whether each TCR beta V gene segment acted as functional or pseudogenic. Donor age, sex, ethnicity and CMV serostatus were compiled together with the repertoire data. A later genetic analysis took genome-wide SNP genotypes for 398 of the 666 donors and used that subset as a discovery cohort. All discovery cohort repertoires had been generated using a single sequencing platform. HLA typing included class I and class II loci at four-digit resolution. The number of donors typed differed by locus, with roughly 629-640 for A, B, C, DRB1 and DQB1, more than 500 for DQA1, 600 to 610 for DPA1, and roughly 450 for DPB1. A few DR-DQ haplotypes were handled as single units for association and clustering because linkage in the cohort was strong. Among 300 to 450 genotyped donors of the cohort, an average of roughly 240,000 unique TCR beta nucleotide sequences were sequenced per donor, around 18% of them non-productive. Paper-wide results and their limitations: According to a later genetic analysis, donors in an Asian-associated ancestry cluster had fewer N-insertions in productive TCRs than the approximately 700-donor mean. A cluster of highly shared sequence variants was judged likely to represent a technical artifact of the sequencing pipeline. A later analysis associated about 17,000 TCR beta sequences with specific HLA alleles at a false discovery rate of 0.05. Three of the identified cytomegalovirus-associated TCR beta chains were confirmed in vitro to be specific for cytomegalovirus antigens. It was suggested by the authors that the approach could potentially be generalized to other disease states and immunological phenotypes. Because counts were too low, seventeen rarely observed V segments, including chromosome 9 orphons, were excluded from the earlier analysis of some 540 of the donors. The cohort was sequenced for TCR beta chains only, and without alpha or paired-chain data the features that could be detected were limited. Because HLA typing was unavailable for some donors at each locus, only the typed subset was used in association tests. Several of the top co-occurrence clusters appeared to be linked to parvovirus B19, influenza, CMV and Epstein-Barr virus, according to a later analysis. In the study, around 150 TCR beta chains were listed as associated with cytomegalovirus. Linkage disequilibrium might explain the correlated functional status among segregating V segments, but an unknown experimental factor could not be excluded. According to a later analysis, TCR association rates differed among HLA loci, with DRB1 alleles showing the most associated TCRs and HLA-C alleles showing the fewest. A later genetic analysis associated a missense DCLRE1C variant with V-gene and J-gene trimming of TCR beta chains, and an independent cohort replicated the association. In a later analysis, HLA-associated TCR beta chains showed more clonal expansion and lower generation probabilities than non-associated chains that were equally common. CMV serostatus was the only immune exposure information available for the cohort. Across donors, most TCR sequences were observed very rarely, whereas some public TCRs were present in many individuals. In both the original and validation cohorts, the classifier was reported to diagnose cytomegalovirus status with high specificity and sensitivity. In a later analysis, most CMV-associated TCR beta chains were found to appear HLA-restricted, with HLA associations seemingly driven largely by CMV exposure. An earlier analysis of roughly 570 of the donors showed that most TCR beta V segments appeared in productive rearrangements either about 90% or about 30% of the time, which broadly matched IMGT annotations. Roughly uniform sequencing depth across donors was assumed in presence/absence analyses, although this assumption may not hold. Assigning TCR associations to individual alleles was difficult when HLA alleles, especially DR and DQ, strongly co-occurred. A further reported finding was that TCR beta sequences accurately predicted the HLA-A and HLA-B alleles for most subjects in the first cohort.

To prepare the library, the immunoSEQ multiplex PCR assay was applied. For the multiplex PCR, a mixture combining 60 forward primers for TCR Vbeta segments and 13 reverse primers for TCR Jbeta segments was used. Amplification of the CDR3 region of rearranged TCR beta genes was performed with a multiplex PCR assay on genomic DNA. On the Illumina HiSeq System, the amplified TCR beta libraries were sequenced as 87-base-pair reads. In the source study's methods: A later analysis tallied around 87 million unique TCR beta chains across the 610 or so repertoires, and approximately 9.9 million of those chains were shared by two or more donors. Raw reads were error-corrected and collapsed into unique sequences by a nearest-neighbor algorithm in which closely related sequences were merged to remove PCR and sequencing errors. V, D and J gene segments were assigned by aligning CDR3 sequences to IMGT reference sequences. For a sequence to be retained, a match of at least six nucleotides was required to both a V gene segment and a J gene segment. A rearrangement counted as productive if the CDR3 had no stop codons and remained in frame with V and J, and every other rearrangement counted as non-productive. Following IMGT convention, CDR3 was defined as the stretch from the second conserved V-encoded cysteine to the conserved J-encoded phenylalanine. In an earlier analysis of some 550 of the donors, sequences lacking an unambiguous match to a single V gene segment were excluded. In an earlier analysis of several hundred of the donors, a V segment was called functional when productive rearrangements were above 56.7%, and segregating when the standard deviation between donors exceeded 5%. A statistical classification framework was built to diagnose cytomegalovirus status from the catalog of TCR beta chain sequences. In a later analysis, V and J genes were assigned by comparing TCR nucleotide sequences against IMGT/GENE-DB human TR gene sequences. Using the TCRdist pipeline, a later analysis assigned CDR3 sequences along with most-parsimonious VDJ recombination scenarios. A later analysis defined each TCR beta chain by its CDR3 amino acid sequence plus V-gene family, and excluded reads lacking a unique V-gene family. In a later analysis, around 650 highly shared, low-generation-probability nucleotide sequences were removed to address suspected cross-contamination and a sequencing artifact. For each public chain, a later analysis derived a clonal expansion index from normalized ranks of inferred template counts within each repertoire. A later analysis computed generation probabilities with a VDJ recombination model fitted to out-of-frame rearrangements, and checked the results against IGoR. In a later analysis, TCR-TCR, TCR-HLA and TCR-CMV co-occurrence was scored with hypergeometric tests, and a repertoire-size bias correction was applied to TCR pairs. A later analysis estimated false discovery rates by permuting HLA or CMV assignments 20 times. In a later analysis, co-occurring TCRs were grouped using DBSCAN, with TCRdist sequence similarity added in when clustering inside HLA-allele-positive subsets. Repertoires with fewer than 30,000 or more than 120,000 public chains, plus five repertoires with anomalous nucleotide sharing, were excluded from co-occurrence clustering. TCRdb provides this immuneACCESS table in a form limited to in-frame rearrangements. Some clones are lacking; in checked studies, under half of them reflect an unresolved V gene, and why the rest are absent is not known. V, J and clone size are those of that table, while D and trimming were read from the DNA. The sample includes approximately 110,000 clones, with about 81% observed a single time. The top ten clones comprise about 1.1% of the sample.

Material: PBMCs. The receptor was isolated from a woman in her 30s in good health and CMV-seronegative.

The DNA sequence follows: TGCGCCAGCAGCTTGACCCCAGACACCGGGGCCAACGTCCTGACTTTC. Its protein reads: CASSLTPDTGANVLTF. The V and J genes are TRBV5-1 and TRBJ2-6; a confident D gene designation cannot be given. Reading from cysteine to phenylalanine, the CDR3 counts 16 amino acids. The retained sequence is limited to the CDR3, 48 bases, with the frame set at the first base. Per the germline V gene, SGHRS is the CDR1 and YFSETQ is the CDR2. V is clipped by 1 base and J by 4 bases, and the sequence between their germline boundaries is 12 bases long.